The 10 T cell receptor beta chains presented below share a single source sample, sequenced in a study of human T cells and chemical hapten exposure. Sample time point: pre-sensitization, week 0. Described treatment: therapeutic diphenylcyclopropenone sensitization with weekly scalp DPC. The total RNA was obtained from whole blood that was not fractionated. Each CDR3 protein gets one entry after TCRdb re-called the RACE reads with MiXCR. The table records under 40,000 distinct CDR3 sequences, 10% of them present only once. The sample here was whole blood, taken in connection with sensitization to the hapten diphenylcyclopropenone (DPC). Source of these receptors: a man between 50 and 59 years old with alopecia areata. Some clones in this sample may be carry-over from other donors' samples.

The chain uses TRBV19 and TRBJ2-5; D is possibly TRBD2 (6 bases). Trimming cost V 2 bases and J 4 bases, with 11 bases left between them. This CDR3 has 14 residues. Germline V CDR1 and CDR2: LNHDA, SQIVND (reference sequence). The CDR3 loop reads CASSIPGVGETQYF. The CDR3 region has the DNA TGTGCCAGTAGTATACCGGGAGTCGGAGAGACCCAGTACTTC.

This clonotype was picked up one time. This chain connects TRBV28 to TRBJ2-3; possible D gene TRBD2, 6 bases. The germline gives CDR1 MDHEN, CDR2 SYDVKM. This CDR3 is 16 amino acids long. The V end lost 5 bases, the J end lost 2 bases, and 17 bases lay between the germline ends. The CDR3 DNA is TGTGCCAGCAGTGGATTGCTAGCGCGATACACAGATACGCAGTATTTT. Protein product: CASSGLLARYTDTQYF. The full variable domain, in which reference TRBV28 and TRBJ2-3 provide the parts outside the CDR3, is DVKVTQSSRYLVKRTGEKVFLECVQDMDHENMFWYRQDPGLGLRLIYFSYDVKMKEKGDIPEGYSVSREKKERFSLILESASTNQTSMYLCASSGLLARYTDTQYFGPGTRLTVL.

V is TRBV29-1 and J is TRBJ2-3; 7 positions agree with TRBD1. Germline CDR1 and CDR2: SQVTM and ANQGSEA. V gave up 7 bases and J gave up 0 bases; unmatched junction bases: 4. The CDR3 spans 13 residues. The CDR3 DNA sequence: TGCAGCGCTCGACAGGGTAGCACAGATACGCAGTATTTT. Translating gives CSARQGSTDTQYF.

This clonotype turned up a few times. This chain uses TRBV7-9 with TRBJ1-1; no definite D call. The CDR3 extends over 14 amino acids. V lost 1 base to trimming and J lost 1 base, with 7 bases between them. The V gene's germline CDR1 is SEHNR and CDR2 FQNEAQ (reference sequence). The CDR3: CASSLVYRNTEAFF. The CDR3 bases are TGTGCCAGCAGCTTAGTCTACAGGAACACTGAAGCTTTCTTT.

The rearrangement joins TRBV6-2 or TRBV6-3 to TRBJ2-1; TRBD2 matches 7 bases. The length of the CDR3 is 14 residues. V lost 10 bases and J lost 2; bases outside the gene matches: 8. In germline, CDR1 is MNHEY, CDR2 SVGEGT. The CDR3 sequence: CATRPGGAYNEQFF. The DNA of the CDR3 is TGTGCCACCAGGCCGGGGGGTGCCTACAATGAGCAGTTCTTC.

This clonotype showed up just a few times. CDR3 DNA: TGCAGCGTTACGGATGGCACTGAAGCTTTCTTT. Translation: CSVTDGTEAFF. This chain links TRBV29-1 with TRBJ1-1; D is ambiguous. CDR1 is SQVTM, CDR2 ANQGSEA, per germline. This CDR3 is 11 amino acids long. The germline V and J ends were trimmed by 5 bases and 4 bases, with 8 bases remaining between them.

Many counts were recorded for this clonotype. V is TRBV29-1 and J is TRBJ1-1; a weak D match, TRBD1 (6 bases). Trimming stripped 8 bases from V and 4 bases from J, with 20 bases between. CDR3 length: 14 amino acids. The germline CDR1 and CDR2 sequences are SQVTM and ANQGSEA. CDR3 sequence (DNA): TGCAGCTACCTTCCGACAGGACTGAGCACTGAAGCTTTCTTT. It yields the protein CSYLPTGLSTEAFF.

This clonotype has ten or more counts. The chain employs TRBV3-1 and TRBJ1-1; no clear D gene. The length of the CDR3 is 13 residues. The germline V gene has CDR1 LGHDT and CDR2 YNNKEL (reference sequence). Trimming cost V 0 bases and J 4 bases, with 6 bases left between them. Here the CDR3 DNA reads TGTGCCAGCAGCCAAGATGGGAGCACTGAAGCTTTCTTT. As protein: CASSQDGSTEAFF.

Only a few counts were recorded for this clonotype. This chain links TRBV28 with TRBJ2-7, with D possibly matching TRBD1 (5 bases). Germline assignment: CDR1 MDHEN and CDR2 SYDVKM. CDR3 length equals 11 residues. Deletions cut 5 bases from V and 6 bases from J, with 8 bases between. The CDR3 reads CASSLTGEQYF. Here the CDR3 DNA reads TGTGCCAGCAGTCTAACAGGCGAGCAGTACTTC. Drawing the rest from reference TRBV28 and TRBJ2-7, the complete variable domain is DVKVTQSSRYLVKRTGEKVFLECVQDMDHENMFWYRQDPGLGLRLIYFSYDVKMKEKGDIPEGYSVSREKKERFSLILESASTNQTSMYLCASSLTGEQYFGPGTRLTVT.

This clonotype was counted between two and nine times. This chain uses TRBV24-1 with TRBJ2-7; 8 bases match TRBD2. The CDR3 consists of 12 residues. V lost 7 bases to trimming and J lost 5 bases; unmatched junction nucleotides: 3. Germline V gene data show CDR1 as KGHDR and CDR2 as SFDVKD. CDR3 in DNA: TGTGCCACCAGCCCCGGGGGGGACGAGCAGTACTTC. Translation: CATSPGGDEQYF.